The 26 T cell receptor beta chains given below trace back to one sample, sequenced in a study of blood T cell repertoires in COVID-19. Using immunoSEQ multiplex PCR, the repertoire was profiled, and TCRdb retains in-frame clones only, with some absent. The sample shows about 150,000 clones, around 83% of them seen only once. Sequencing input: peripheral blood. These receptors were taken from a woman in her 70s who had recovered from COVID-19.

V and J are TRBV3-1 (or the pseudogene TRBV3-2) and TRBJ1-5; D possibly corresponds to TRBD1 (5 bases). Trimming left V 5 bases short and J 9 bases short, with 17 bases between. The CDR3 runs to 14 residues. Germline V lookup: CDR1 LGHDT, CDR2 YNNKEL (reference sequence). The CDR3 spells CASSKGRVVVPQHF. Written as DNA, the CDR3 is TGTGCCAGCAGCAAGGGGAGGGTTGTAGTGCCCCAGCATTTT.

This clone has just one count. V gene TRBV7-3 combines with J gene TRBJ2-5; TRBD1 is a possible D gene (5 bases). Germline V gives CDR1 SGHTA, CDR2 FQGTGA. The V end lost 1 base, the J end lost 2 bases, and 20 bases lay between the germline ends. The CDR3 totals 18 residues. In DNA, the CDR3 is TGTGCCAGCAGCTTAAGGGTCGGGCAGGGTGACACTCAAGAGACCCAGTACTTC. Its translation is CASSLRVGQGDTQETQYF.

V is TRBV28 and J is TRBJ2-3; 7 bases map to TRBD2. Germline V gene lookup returns CDR1 MDHEN and CDR2 SYDVKM. Trimming removed 3 bases from V and 4 bases from J; junction bases left unmatched: 4. This CDR3 spans 14 amino acids. The CDR3 protein is CASSLPGRPDTQYF. DNA of the CDR3: TGTGCCAGCAGTTTGCCCGGGAGGCCAGATACGCAGTATTTT.

In the case of this clone: A read error may produce the germline difference seen at one junction end. This chain connects TRBV24-1 to TRBJ2-1; a possible D gene is TRBD2 (5 bases). The CDR3 length is 13 residues. Germline CDR1 reads KGHDR; CDR2 reads SFDVKD. CDR3 protein: CVTSDNMEDEQFF. The CDR3 DNA reads TGTGTCACCAGTGATAATATGGAGGATGAGCAGTTCTTC.

This chain links TRBV6-5 with TRBJ2-1; possibly TRBD2 for D (7 bases). Germline V gene lookup returns CDR1 MNHEY and CDR2 SVGAGI. The CDR3 covers 15 residues. The V end was cut by 5 bases, the J end by 4 bases, with 15 bases between. The CDR3 sequence is CASSRDGGAYNEQFF. DNA for the CDR3: TGTGCCAGCAGTCGCGATGGGGGGGCTTACAATGAGCAGTTCTTC.

The chain recombines TRBV10-3 with TRBJ1-5; the D is unclear. Germline V gene sequence: CDR1 ENHRY, CDR2 SYGVKD. V lost 6 bases, J lost 4 bases, and 7 bases lay in between. This CDR3 is 12 amino acids long. CDR3 coding DNA: TGTGCCATCAGCCAAACTAATCAGCCCCAGCATTTT. It encodes CAISQTNQPQHF.

The V and J genes are TRBV6-2 or TRBV6-3 and TRBJ2-3; TRBD2 aligns across 16 bases. The germline CDR1 and CDR2 sequences are MNHEY and SVGEGT. The CDR3 totals 18 residues. V shed 4 bases, J shed 5 bases, and the junction held 9 bases outside the gene matches. The CDR3 sequence: CASSSGLAGGRRGDTQYF. CDR3 nucleotides: TGTGCCAGCAGTTCGGGACTAGCGGGAGGGCGAAGGGGAGATACGCAGTATTTT.

The chain joins TRBV11-2 to TRBJ2-3, with TRBD2 matching 8 bases. The V segment lost 1 base and the J segment 2 bases; nucleotides outside the gene matches: 2. Germline V CDR1 and CDR2: SGHAT, FQNNGV. This CDR3 has 15 amino acids. CDR3 loop: CASSLAGGPTDTQYF. The CDR3 DNA follows: TGTGCCAGCAGCTTAGCGGGAGGGCCCACAGATACGCAGTATTTT.

CDR3 region: CASSQGWQGSNQPQHF. The CDR3 DNA is TGTGCCAGCAGCCAAGGGTGGCAGGGGAGCAATCAGCCCCAGCATTTT. V and J are TRBV3-1 (or the pseudogene TRBV3-2) and TRBJ1-5; TRBD1 is a possible D gene (6 bases). The CDR3 contains 16 residues. The germline V gene has CDR1 LGHDT and CDR2 YNNKEL (reference sequence). The germline V and J ends were trimmed by 1 base and 1 base, with 11 bases remaining between them.

This rearrangement joins TRBV7-6 to TRBJ2-2; a weak D match, TRBD1 (5 bases). Looked up from germline, CDR1 is SGHVS and CDR2 is FNYEAQ. V was pared by 4 bases and J by 0 bases, with 12 bases between. This CDR3 spans 16 amino acids. The CDR3 region is CASSWPSTANTGELFF. For the CDR3, the DNA is TGTGCCAGCAGCTGGCCGTCGACAGCGAACACCGGGGAGCTGTTTTTT.

This rearrangement joins TRBV4-2 to TRBJ1-4; 8 bases are shared with TRBD1. From germline, CDR1 is LGHNA and CDR2 YNFKEQ. The CDR3 loop spans 19 amino acids. V lost 0 bases, J lost 1 base, and 10 bases stayed unmatched. CDR3 in amino acids: CASSQDPGQGGKTNEKLFF. CDR3 nucleotide sequence: TGTGCCAGCAGCCAAGACCCCGGACAGGGAGGAAAAACTAATGAAAAACTGTTTTTT.

V gene TRBV7-2 combines with J gene TRBJ2-7, with 7 bases aligning to TRBD2. Germline V gene sequence: CDR1 SGHTA, CDR2 FQGNSA. Trimming at V came to 7 bases and at J to 2 bases, leaving 2 bases not matched to a gene. CDR3 length equals 12 residues. The CDR3 sequence is CASKGGTYEQYF. DNA of the CDR3: TGTGCCAGCAAGGGAGGGACCTACGAGCAGTACTTC.

The chain joins TRBV5-6 to TRBJ2-3, with TRBD2 matching 14 bases. CDR1 is SGHDT and CDR2 is YYEEEE in the germline V gene. CDR3 size: 19 residues. Trimming at V came to 0 bases and at J to 1 base, leaving 7 bases not matched to a gene. The CDR3 here is CASSLAGTSGSYRTDTQYF. CDR3 DNA: TGTGCCAGCAGCTTGGCCGGGACTAGCGGGAGTTATCGCACAGATACGCAGTATTTT.

This sequence joins TRBV14 and TRBJ1-2; TRBD1 matches at 10 bases. There are 13 residues in the CDR3. Germline-derived CDR1 and CDR2 are SGHDN and FVKESK. Trimming removed 7 bases from V and 8 bases from J; junction bases left unmatched: 7. The CDR3 protein is CASTRTGGEGYTF. In DNA form, the CDR3 reads TGTGCCAGCACCCGGACAGGGGGTGAAGGCTACACCTTC. The full variable domain, its missing parts supplied by reference TRBV14 and TRBJ1-2, is EAGVTQFPSHSVIEKGQTVTLRCDPISGHDNLYWYRRVMGKEIKFLLHFVKESKQDESGMPNNRFLAERTGGTYSTLKVQPAELEDSGVYFCASTRTGGEGYTFGSGTRLTVV.

J is TRBJ2-1 and V is TRBV7-6, with 13 bases fitting TRBD2. The length of the CDR3 is 19 residues. The junction had 7 bases not matched to a gene; V was cut back by 2 bases and J by 0 bases. In germline, CDR1 is SGHVS, CDR2 FNYEAQ. The CDR3: CASSLWWTSGGSSYNEQFF. CDR3 coding DNA: TGTGCCAGCAGCTTATGGTGGACTAGCGGGGGCAGCTCCTACAATGAGCAGTTCTTC.

The CDR3 here is CASRDDPGHTDGYTF. The CDR3 coding sequence is TGTGCCAGCAGGGATGACCCAGGCCATACCGATGGCTACACCTTC. The rearrangement joins TRBV6-5 to TRBJ1-2; D unclear. CDR1 is MNHEY and CDR2 is SVGAGI in the germline V gene. The ends were cut back, 6 bases at V and 6 bases at J, with 20 bases in the middle. The CDR3 covers 15 residues.

This chain connects TRBV5-1 to TRBJ2-5; 13 nucleotides align to TRBD2. The ends lost 3 bases at V and 2 bases at J; junction bases unmatched: 1. The CDR3 spans 15 residues. CDR1 is SGHRS, CDR2 YFSETQ, per germline. CDR3 residues: CASSSTSGGQETQYF. The DNA for the CDR3 is TGCGCCAGCAGCTCGACTAGCGGGGGGCAAGAGACCCAGTACTTC.

This chain joins TRBV2 and TRBJ2-1; TRBD2 matches at 7 bases. CDR3 size: 13 residues. With 10 bases clipped from V and 9 bases from J, the junction kept 12 bases outside the gene matches. CDR1 is SNHLY, CDR2 FYNNEI, per germline. In DNA form, the CDR3 reads TGTGCCACCTCCGGGCAGCCGGGGGGTGAGCAGTTCTTC. Translated, it gives CATSGQPGGEQFF. Full variable domain (outside the CDR3, taken from reference TRBV2 and TRBJ2-1): EPEVTQTPSHQVTQMGQEVILRCVPISNHLYFYWYRQILGQKVEFLVSFYNNEISEKSEIFDDQFSVERPDGSNFTLKIRSTKLEDSAMYFCATSGQPGGEQFFGPGTRLTVL.

This chain connects TRBV19 to TRBJ2-2, with 8 bases fitting TRBD1. Germline V lookup: CDR1 LNHDA, CDR2 SQIVND (reference sequence). Germline trimming cut 4 bases from V and 4 bases from J; bases unmatched to any gene: 20. This CDR3 comprises 20 residues. The CDR3, as DNA: TGTGCCAGTAGTACTCTCCCTACGGGGCGGCAGGGGGCTTCCACCGGGGAGCTGTTTTTT. Protein: CASSTLPTGRQGASTGELFF.

In the case of this clone: Within the sample, other DNA sequences also encode this same CDR3. The V gene is TRBV6-5, the J gene TRBJ1-5; D is ambiguous. CDR1 is MNHEY and CDR2 is SVGAGI in the germline V gene. This CDR3 is 13 amino acids long. Trimming pared 3 bases from V and 6 bases from J, leaving 9 bases between. CDR3: CASSYRGSQPQHF. The DNA of the CDR3 is TGTGCCAGCAGTTATAGAGGTAGTCAGCCCCAGCATTTT.

The J gene is TRBJ2-5, the V gene TRBV5-5; 14 bases line up with TRBD2. This CDR3 comprises 16 residues. Trimming at V came to 4 bases and at J to 2 bases, leaving 4 bases not matched to a gene. Germline lookup yields CDR1 SGHKS and CDR2 YYEKEE (reference sequence). CDR3 bases: TGTGCCAGCAGCGCCGGGACTAGCGGGGGTCAAGAGACCCAGTACTTC. This translates into CASSAGTSGGQETQYF.

V and J are TRBV2 and TRBJ1-2; the match to TRBD1 covers 9 bases. The V and J ends lost 6 bases and 3 bases, in that order; junction bases with no gene match: 5. Germline loops: CDR1 SNHLY, CDR2 FYNNEI. This CDR3 spans 14 amino acids. The DNA of the CDR3 is TGTGCCAGCAGCCCACAGGGGGCGGACTATGGCTACACCTTC. Residues: CASSPQGADYGYTF.

This chain joins TRBV5-1 and TRBJ1-2; possible D gene TRBD1, 6 bases. This CDR3 region has 15 residues. Germline CDR1 is SGHRS and CDR2 is YFSETQ. The germline V and J ends were trimmed by 0 bases and 0 bases, with 9 bases remaining between them. The DNA of the CDR3 is TGCGCCAGCAGCTTGGGGGGGCCGGCTAACTATGGCTACACCTTC. Residues: CASSLGGPANYGYTF.

The chain is built from TRBV18 and TRBJ2-1; TRBD2 agrees at 14 bases. CDR3 size: 19 residues. Germline values: CDR1 KGHSH, CDR2 LQKENI. V trimming: 3 bases; J trimming: 5 bases; junction bases outside the gene matches: 12. Here the CDR3 reads CASSPPGLAGVSLHNEQFF. The CDR3 nucleotides are TGTGCCAGCTCACCGCCGGGACTAGCGGGAGTTTCCCTGCACAATGAGCAGTTCTTC. Variable domain in full (rest from reference TRBV18 and TRBJ2-1): NAGVMQNPRHLVRRRGQEARLRCSPMKGHSHVYWYRQLPEEGLKFMVYLQKENIIDESGMPKERFSAEFPKEGPSILRIQQVVRGDSAAYFCASSPPGLAGVSLHNEQFFGPGTRLTVL.

The gene calls are TRBV19 and TRBJ1-1; maybe TRBD1 (6 bases). Germline V lookup: CDR1 LNHDA, CDR2 SQIVND (reference sequence). The CDR3 contains 15 residues. Between the trimmed V and J ends, which lost 5 bases and 8 bases, there was a span of 21 bases. The CDR3 DNA is TGTGCCAGTAGTCGGTTAATCGAGGGGGTGAGAGAAGCTTTCTTT. Translating gives CASSRLIEGVREAFF.

Ten or more counts support this clone. The rearrangement links TRBV7-9 to TRBJ2-2; D is unclear. Trimming pared 2 bases from V and 0 bases from J, leaving 4 bases between. Germline CDR1 reads SEHNR; CDR2 reads FQNEAQ (reference sequence). The CDR3 contains 14 residues. The CDR3 nucleotides read TGTGCCAGCAGCTTACCGGCGAACACCGGGGAGCTGTTTTTT. It yields the protein CASSLPANTGELFF.